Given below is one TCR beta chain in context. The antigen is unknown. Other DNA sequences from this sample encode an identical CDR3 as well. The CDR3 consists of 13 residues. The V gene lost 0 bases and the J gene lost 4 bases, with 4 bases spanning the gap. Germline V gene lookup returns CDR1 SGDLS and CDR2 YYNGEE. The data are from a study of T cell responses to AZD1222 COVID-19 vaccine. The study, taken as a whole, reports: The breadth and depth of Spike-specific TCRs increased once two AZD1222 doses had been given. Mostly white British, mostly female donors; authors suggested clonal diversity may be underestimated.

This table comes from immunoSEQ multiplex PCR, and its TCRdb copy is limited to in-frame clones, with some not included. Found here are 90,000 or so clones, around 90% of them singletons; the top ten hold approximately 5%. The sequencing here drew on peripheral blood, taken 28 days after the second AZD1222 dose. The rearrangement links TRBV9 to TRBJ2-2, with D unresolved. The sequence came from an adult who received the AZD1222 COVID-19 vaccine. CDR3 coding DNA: TGTGCCAGCAGCGTAGGAGGCACCGGGGAGCTGTTTTTT. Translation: CASSVGGTGELFF.